The rows below give T cell receptor beta chains drawn from one sample of a study of OX40 agonist ivuxolimab in advanced cancers. The table came from immunoSEQ multiplex PCR; TCRdb's copy has only in-frame clones and leaves some out. The sample gives some 74,000 clones, roughly 87% of which show up once; 0.5% to 0.6% is in the top ten. This sample comprised CD4+ or CD8+ T cells sorted from blood, obtained in a trial of the OX40 agonist ivuxolimab. The receptors were gathered from an adult with an advanced solid tumor such as melanoma, head and neck, liver or kidney cancer. Both conserved end residues are part of each CDR3. A D gene is named only where the DNA matches it firmly. Clone size is stated in some rows and not others, as once, few, many or a class when expanded.

>TRBJ2-3|NA|TRBV9|NA
TGTGCCAGCAGCGTAGGGGGCGTCGTCCGCGGGGGCACAGATACGCAGTATTTT
CASSVGGVVRGGTDTQYF
>TRBJ2-1|NA|TRBV7-3|NA
TGTGCCAGCAGCTTGGACCGGAGCTCCTACAATGAGCAGTTCTTC
CASSLDRSSYNEQFF
>TRBJ2-5|once|TRBV18|NA
TGTGCCAGCTCACCAGGGGAGACCCAGTACTTC
CASSPGETQYF
>TRBJ1-5|once|TRBV14|NA
TGTGCCAGCAGCCTTGACAGAAATCAGCCCCAGCATTTT
CASSLDRNQPQHF
>TRBJ2-7|NA|TRBV2|NA
TGTGCCAGCAGTGCTTTCCTGACCGAGCAGTACTTC
CASSAFLTEQYF
>TRBJ2-7|NA|TRBV6-1|NA
TGTGCCAGCAGGGGAGGAGGACAGACCTACGAGCAGTACTTC
CASRGGGQTYEQYF
>TRBJ1-1|once|TRBV5-6|NA
TGTGCCAGCAGCTTGGTGGGGTTCCTGAACACTGAAGCTTTCTTT
CASSLVGFLNTEAFF
>TRBJ1-1|NA|TRBV6-5|NA
TGTGCCAGCAGCATACAGATGAACACTGAAGCTTTCTTT
CASSIQMNTEAFF
>TRBJ1-4|NA|TRBV15|NA
TGTGCCACCAGCAGGCCCCACGCGGGGGCTAATGAAAAACTGTTTTTT
CATSRPHAGANEKLFF
>TRBJ2-7|NA|TRBV11-2|TRBD1
TGTGCCAGCAGCTTAGCCAGGGGGTTCGACGAGCAGTACTTC
CASSLARGFDEQYF
>TRBJ2-2|NA|TRBV30|TRBD1
TGTGCCTGGAGGAGACAGGGATGGACCGGGGAGCTGTTTTTT
CAWRRQGWTGELFF
>TRBJ2-1|NA|TRBV6-5|NA
TGTGCCAGCAGTTACTCTATGGGGGGGGCCGATGAGCAGTTCTTC
CASSYSMGGADEQFF
>TRBJ2-3|NA|TRBV19|NA
TGTGCCAGTAGTACGAGAGCCTTAACAGATACGCAGTATTTT
CASSTRALTDTQYF
>TRBJ2-3|NA|TRBV9|NA
TGTGCCAGCAGCGTAGGGGCGACAGATACGCAGTATTTT
CASSVGATDTQYF
>TRBJ1-5|NA|TRBV10-3|NA
TGTGCCATCAGTGGAGGACAACGCGGTAATCAGCCCCAGCATTTT
CAISGGQRGNQPQHF
>TRBJ1-4|once|TRBV5-1|NA
TGCGCCAGCAGCCCGGGAGCAACTAATGAAAAACTGTTTTTT
CASSPGATNEKLFF
>TRBJ2-7|once|TRBV19|TRBD2
TGTGCCAGTAGTATTCCCCTAGCGGGAGCCAGCGAGCAGTACTTC
CASSIPLAGASEQYF
>TRBJ2-7|NA|TRBV14|NA
TGTGCCAGCAGCCAACGACTCCAGAGCTCCTACGAGCAGTACTTC
CASSQRLQSSYEQYF
>TRBJ2-1|NA|TRBV18|TRBD2
TGTGCCAGCTCACCCAGGACTAGCGGATTCTCCTACAATGAGCAGTTCTTC
CASSPRTSGFSYNEQFF
>TRBJ1-6|NA|TRBV11-1|NA
TGTGCCAGCAGTTACCAGGGATTTAATTCACCCCTCCACTTT
CASSYQGFNSPLHF
>TRBJ2-5|few|TRBV19|TRBD2
TGTGCCAGTAGTATTAGAGGACTAGCGGGAGCCGAAGAGACCCAGTACTTC
CASSIRGLAGAEETQYF
>TRBJ1-1|once|TRBV27|NA
TGTGCCAGCAGTTTATTCGGGGAGGGGATCTCTGAAGCTTTCTTT
CASSLFGEGISEAFF
>TRBJ2-5|NA|TRBV11-2|TRBD1
TGTGCCAGCAGCGTGGACAGGGTGGAGACCCAGTACTTC
CASSVDRVETQYF
>TRBJ2-7|NA|TRBV7-7|TRBD1
TGTGCTAGCAGCTGGGGACAGGGGGTAGACGAGCAGTACTTC
CASSWGQGVDEQYF
>TRBJ2-7|NA|TRBV7-2|TRBD2
TGTGCCAGCAGCTTAGGACCTAGCGGGGGAACTAGCTCCTACGAGCAGTACTTC
CASSLGPSGGTSSYEQYF
>TRBJ1-6|NA|TRBV6-5|NA
TGTGCCACTAAACTTGCCGGGAGTGATGGCTCACCCCTCCACTTT
CATKLAGSDGSPLHF
>TRBJ2-1|NA|TRBV11-3|NA
TGTGCCAGCAGCTTAGAGGCAGGGTCGTATGAGCAGTTCTTC
CASSLEAGSYEQFF
>TRBJ2-7|NA|TRBV27|NA
TGTGCCAGCAGCCCGCAGGCAGCGACCACCTACGAGCAGTACTTC
CASSPQAATTYEQYF